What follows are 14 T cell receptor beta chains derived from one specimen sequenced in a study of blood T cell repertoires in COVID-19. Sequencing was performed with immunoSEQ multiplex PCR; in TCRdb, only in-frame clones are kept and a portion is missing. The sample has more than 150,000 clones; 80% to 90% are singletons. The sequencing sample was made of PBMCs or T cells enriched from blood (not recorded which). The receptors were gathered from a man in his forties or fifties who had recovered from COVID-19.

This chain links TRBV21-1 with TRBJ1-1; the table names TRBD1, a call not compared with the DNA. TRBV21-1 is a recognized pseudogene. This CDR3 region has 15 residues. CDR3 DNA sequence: TGTGCCAGCAGCCGCAAGGGGGAAAGAAACACTGAAGCTTTCTTT. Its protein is CASSRKGERNTEAFF.

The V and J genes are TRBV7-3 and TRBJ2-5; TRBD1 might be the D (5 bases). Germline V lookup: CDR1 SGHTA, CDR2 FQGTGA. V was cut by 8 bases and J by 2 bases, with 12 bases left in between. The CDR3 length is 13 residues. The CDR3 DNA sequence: TGTGCCAGCGGAAAGGGGATTCAAGAGACCCAGTACTTC. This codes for CASGKGIQETQYF.

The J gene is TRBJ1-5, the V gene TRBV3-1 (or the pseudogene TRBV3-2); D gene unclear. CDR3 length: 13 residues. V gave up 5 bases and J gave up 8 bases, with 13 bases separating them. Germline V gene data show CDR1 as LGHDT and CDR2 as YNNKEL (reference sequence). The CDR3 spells CASSENRLEPQHF. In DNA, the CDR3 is TGTGCCAGCAGCGAGAACCGGTTGGAGCCCCAGCATTTT.

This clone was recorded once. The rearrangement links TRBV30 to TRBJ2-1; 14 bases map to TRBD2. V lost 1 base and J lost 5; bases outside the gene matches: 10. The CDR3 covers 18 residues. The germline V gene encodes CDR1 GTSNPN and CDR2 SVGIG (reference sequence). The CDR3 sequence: CAWSGRLAGGQWDNEQFF. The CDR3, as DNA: TGTGCCTGGAGTGGCCGACTAGCGGGAGGGCAATGGGACAATGAGCAGTTCTTC. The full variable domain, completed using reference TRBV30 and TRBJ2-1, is SQTIHQWPATLVQPVGSPLSLECTVEGTSNPNLYWYRQAAGRGLQLLFYSVGIGQISSEVPQNLSASRPQDRQFILSSKKLLLSDSGFYLCAWSGRLAGGQWDNEQFFGPGTRLTVL.

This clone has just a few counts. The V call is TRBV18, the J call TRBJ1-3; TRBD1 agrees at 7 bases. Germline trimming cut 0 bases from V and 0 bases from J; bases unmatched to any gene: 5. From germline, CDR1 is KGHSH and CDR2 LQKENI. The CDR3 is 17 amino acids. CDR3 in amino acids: CASSPPDRRTSGNTIYF. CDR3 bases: TGTGCCAGCTCACCACCGGACAGGCGAACCTCTGGAAACACCATATATTTT.

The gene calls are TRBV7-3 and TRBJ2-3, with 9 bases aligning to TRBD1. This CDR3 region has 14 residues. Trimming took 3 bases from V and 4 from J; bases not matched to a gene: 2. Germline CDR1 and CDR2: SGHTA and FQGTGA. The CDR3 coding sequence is TGTGCCAGCAGCTTTACAGGGGGCGCAGATACGCAGTATTTT. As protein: CASSFTGGADTQYF.

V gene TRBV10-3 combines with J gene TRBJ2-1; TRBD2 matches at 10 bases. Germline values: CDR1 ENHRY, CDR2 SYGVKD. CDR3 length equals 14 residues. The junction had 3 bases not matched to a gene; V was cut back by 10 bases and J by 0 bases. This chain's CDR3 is CATLAGDSYNEQFF. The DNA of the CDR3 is TGTGCCACTCTAGCGGGAGACTCCTACAATGAGCAGTTCTTC.

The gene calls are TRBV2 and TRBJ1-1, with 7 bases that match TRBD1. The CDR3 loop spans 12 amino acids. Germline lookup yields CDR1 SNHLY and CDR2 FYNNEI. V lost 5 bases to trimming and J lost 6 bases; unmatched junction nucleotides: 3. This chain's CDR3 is CASSLTGSEAFF. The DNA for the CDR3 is TGTGCCAGCAGTTTGACAGGGTCTGAAGCTTTCTTT.

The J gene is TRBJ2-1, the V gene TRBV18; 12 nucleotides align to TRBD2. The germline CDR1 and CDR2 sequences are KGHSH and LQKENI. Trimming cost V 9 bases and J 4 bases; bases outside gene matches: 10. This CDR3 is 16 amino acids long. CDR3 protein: CASHPGLAGLYNEQFF. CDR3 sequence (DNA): TGTGCCAGTCATCCGGGACTAGCGGGCCTTTACAATGAGCAGTTCTTC. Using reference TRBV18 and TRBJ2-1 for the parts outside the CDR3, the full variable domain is NAGVMQNPRHLVRRRGQEARLRCSPMKGHSHVYWYRQLPEEGLKFMVYLQKENIIDESGMPKERFSAEFPKEGPSILRIQQVVRGDSAAYFCASHPGLAGLYNEQFFGPGTRLTVL.

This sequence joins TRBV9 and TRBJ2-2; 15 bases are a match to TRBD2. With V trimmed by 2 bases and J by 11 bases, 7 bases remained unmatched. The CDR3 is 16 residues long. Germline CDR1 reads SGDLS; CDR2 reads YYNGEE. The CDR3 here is CASSVGTSGRRGELFF. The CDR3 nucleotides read TGTGCCAGCAGCGTTGGGACTAGCGGGAGGCGCGGAGAGCTGTTTTTT.

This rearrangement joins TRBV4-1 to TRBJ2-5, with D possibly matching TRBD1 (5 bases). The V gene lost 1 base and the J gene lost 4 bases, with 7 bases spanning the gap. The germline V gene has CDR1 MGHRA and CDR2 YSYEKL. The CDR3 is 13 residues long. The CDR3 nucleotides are TGCGCCAGCAGCCAAGCCCAGGGAGAGACCCAGTACTTC. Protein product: CASSQAQGETQYF.

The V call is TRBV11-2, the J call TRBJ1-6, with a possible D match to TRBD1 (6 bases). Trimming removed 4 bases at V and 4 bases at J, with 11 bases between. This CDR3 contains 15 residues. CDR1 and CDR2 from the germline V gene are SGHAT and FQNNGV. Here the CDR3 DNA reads TGTGCCAGCAGCTCGAGACAGGATTATAATTCACCCCTCCACTTT. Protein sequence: CASSSRQDYNSPLHF.

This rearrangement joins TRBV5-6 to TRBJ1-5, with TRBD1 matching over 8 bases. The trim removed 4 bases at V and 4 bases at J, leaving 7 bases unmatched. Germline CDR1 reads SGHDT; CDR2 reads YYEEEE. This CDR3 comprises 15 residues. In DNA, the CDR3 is TGTGCCAGCAGCACACCGGGACAGGCTAATCAGCCCCAGCATTTT. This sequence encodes CASSTPGQANQPQHF.

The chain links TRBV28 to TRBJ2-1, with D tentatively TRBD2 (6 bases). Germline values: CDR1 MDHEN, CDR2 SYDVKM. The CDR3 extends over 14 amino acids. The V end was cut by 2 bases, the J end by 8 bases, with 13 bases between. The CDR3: CASSLAGPSDEQFF. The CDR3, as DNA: TGTGCCAGCAGTTTAGCGGGACCTAGTGATGAGCAGTTCTTC.